This T cell receptor (beta chain) was captured by sequencing in a study of CD8+CD57+ T cells in acquired aplastic anemia. The overall study: DNA per sorted CD4+ or CD8+ sample ranged about 0.2 to 27.4 ug, averaging roughly 3.2 ug.

The patients chosen for sequencing had shown expansion of CD8+CD57+ cells (detected by flow cytometry). This clonotype has a handful of counts. TCR beta VDJ and CDR3 profiling used genomic DNA as template. MiXCR, applied by TCRdb to the reads, yields one record per CDR3 protein. This sample has 450,000 to 550,000 distinct CDR3 sequences, with less than 35% found just once. This receptor was taken from a human donor with aplastic anemia. The sample comprised sorted CD4+, CD8+, or CD8+CD57+ T cells (not recorded which) from PBMCs.

CDR3 sequence reads: CASSQGDADTQYF. The DNA for the CDR3 is TGTGCCAGCAGCCAAGGAGACGCAGATACGCAGTATTTT. The chain couples TRBV4-2 to TRBJ2-3; D remains ambiguous. The V and J ends lost 1 base and 4 bases respectively, with 6 bases between them. This CDR3 spans 13 amino acids. CDR1 and CDR2 from the germline V gene are LGHNA and YNFKEQ.